This TCR beta chain is drawn from a study of cytomegalovirus exposure and HLA in healthy donors. The germline gives CDR1 MGHRA, CDR2 YSYEKL. The length of the CDR3 is 15 residues. V shed 4 bases and J shed 1 base, with 13 bases lying between them. This clone was detected only a few times. The PCR used 60 Vbeta and 13 Jbeta primers. The table came from immunoSEQ multiplex PCR; TCRdb's copy has only in-frame clones and leaves some out. The sample includes 150,000 or so clones, around 73% of them seen just once. This chain connects TRBV4-1 to TRBJ1-1; no clear D. This TCR came from a woman in her late teens or twenties in good health and CMV-seronegative. The specimen sequenced was PBMCs. CDR3 DNA: TGCGCCAGCAGCCCTGCCGGCGGGTCGAACACTGAAGCTTTCTTT. This translates into CASSPAGGSNTEAFF.